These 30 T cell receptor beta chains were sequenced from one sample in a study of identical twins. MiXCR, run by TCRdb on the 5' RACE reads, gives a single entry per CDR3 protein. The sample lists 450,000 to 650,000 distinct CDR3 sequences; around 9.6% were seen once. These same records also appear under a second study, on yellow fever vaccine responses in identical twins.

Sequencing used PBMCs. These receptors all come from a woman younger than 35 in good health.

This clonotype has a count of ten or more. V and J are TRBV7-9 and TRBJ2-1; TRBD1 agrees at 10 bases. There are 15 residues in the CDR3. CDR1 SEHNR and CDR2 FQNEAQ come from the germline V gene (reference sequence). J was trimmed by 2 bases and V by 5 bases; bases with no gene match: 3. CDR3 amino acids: CASSPGTGAYNEQFF. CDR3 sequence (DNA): TGTGCCAGCAGCCCCGGGACAGGGGCCTACAATGAGCAGTTCTTC.

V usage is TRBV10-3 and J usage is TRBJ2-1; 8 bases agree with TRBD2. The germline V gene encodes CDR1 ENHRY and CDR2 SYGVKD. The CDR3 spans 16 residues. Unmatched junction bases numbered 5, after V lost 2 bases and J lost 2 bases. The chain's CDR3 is CAISEVSGSTYNEQFF. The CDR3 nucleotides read TGTGCCATCAGTGAGGTGAGCGGGAGTACCTACAATGAGCAGTTCTTC.

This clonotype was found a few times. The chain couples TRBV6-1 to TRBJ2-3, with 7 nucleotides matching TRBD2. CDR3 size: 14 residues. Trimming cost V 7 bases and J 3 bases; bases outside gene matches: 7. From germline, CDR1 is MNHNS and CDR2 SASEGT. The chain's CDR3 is CASTERGATDTQYF. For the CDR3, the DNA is TGTGCCAGCACAGAGCGGGGAGCAACAGATACGCAGTATTTT.

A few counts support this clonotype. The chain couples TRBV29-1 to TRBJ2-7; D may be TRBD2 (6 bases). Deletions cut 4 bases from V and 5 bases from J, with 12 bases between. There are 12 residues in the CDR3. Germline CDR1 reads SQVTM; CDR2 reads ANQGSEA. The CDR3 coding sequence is TGCAGCGTTGTTGCGGGGCTCGACGAGCAGTACTTC. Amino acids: CSVVAGLDEQYF.

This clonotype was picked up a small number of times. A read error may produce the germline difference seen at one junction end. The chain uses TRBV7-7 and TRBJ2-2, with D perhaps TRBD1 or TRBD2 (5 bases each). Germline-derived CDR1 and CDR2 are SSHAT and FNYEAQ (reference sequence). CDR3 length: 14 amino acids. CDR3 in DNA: TGTGCTAGCAGCTTGAATCGGGGCTCCGGGGAGCTGTTTTTT. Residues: CASSLNRGSGELFF.

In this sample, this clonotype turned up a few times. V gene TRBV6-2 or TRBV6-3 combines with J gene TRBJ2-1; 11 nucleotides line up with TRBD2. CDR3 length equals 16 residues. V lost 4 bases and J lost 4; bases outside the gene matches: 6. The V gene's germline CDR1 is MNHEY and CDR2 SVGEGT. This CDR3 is CASSSSTSGAYNEQFF. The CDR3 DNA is TGTGCCAGCAGTTCCTCGACTAGCGGGGCATACAATGAGCAGTTCTTC.

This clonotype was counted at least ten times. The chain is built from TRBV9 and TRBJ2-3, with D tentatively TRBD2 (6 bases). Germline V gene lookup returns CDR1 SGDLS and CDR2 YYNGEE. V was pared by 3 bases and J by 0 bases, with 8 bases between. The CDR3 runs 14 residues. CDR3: CASSDSGSTDTQYF. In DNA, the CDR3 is TGTGCCAGCAGCGATAGCGGAAGCACAGATACGCAGTATTTT. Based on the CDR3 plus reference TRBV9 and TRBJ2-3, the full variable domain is DSGVTQTPKHLITATGQRVTLRCSPRSGDLSVYWYQQSLDQGLQFLIQYYNGEERAKGNILERFSAQQFPDLHSELNLSSLELGDSALYFCASSDSGSTDTQYFGPGTRLTVL.

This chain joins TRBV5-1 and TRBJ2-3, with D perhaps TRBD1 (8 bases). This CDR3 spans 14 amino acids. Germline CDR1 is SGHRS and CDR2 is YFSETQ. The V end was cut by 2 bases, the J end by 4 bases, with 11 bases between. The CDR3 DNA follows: TGCGCCAGCAGCTTTACAGGGGGGGCAGATACGCAGTATTTT. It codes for CASSFTGGADTQYF.

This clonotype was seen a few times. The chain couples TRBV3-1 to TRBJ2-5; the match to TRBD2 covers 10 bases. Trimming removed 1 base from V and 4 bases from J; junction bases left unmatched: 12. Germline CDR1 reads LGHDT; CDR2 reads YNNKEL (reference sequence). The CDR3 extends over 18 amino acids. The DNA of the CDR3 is TGTGCCAGCAGCCAAGGGTTAGCGGGGGGAAGATGGGGAGAGACCCAGTACTTC. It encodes CASSQGLAGGRWGETQYF.

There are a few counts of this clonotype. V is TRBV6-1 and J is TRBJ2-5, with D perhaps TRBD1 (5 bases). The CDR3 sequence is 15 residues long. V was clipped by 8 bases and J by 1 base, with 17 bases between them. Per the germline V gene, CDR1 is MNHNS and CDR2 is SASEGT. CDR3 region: CASLPTAGLQETQYF. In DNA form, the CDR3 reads TGTGCCAGCCTCCCCACAGCAGGGCTCCAAGAGACCCAGTACTTC.

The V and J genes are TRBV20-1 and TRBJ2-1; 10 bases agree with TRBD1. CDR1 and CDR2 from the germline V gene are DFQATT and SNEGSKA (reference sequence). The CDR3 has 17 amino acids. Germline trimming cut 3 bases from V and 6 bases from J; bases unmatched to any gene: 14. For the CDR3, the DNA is TGCAGTGCTAGTACCCTCGGGACAGGGGCGGGGGGCAATGAGCAGTTCTTC. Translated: CSASTLGTGAGGNEQFF.

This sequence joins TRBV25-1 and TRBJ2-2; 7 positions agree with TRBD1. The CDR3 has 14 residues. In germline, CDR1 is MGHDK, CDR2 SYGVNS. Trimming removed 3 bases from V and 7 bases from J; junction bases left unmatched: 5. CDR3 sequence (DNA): TGTGCCAGCAGTGAGCGACAGGGCTACGGGGAGCTGTTTTTT. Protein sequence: CASSERQGYGELFF.

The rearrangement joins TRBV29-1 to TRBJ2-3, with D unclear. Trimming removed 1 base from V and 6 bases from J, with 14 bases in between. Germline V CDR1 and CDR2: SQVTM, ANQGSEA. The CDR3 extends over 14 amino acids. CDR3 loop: CSVEVMGSGDTQYF. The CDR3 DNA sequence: TGCAGCGTTGAAGTAATGGGTTCCGGCGATACGCAGTATTTT.

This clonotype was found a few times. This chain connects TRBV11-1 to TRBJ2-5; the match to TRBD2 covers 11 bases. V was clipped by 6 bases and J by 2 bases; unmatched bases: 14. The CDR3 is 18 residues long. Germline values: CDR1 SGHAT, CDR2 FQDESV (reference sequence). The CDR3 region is CASSWGLAGTSGQETQYF. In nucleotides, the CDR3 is TGTGCCAGCAGTTGGGGGCTGGCCGGGACTAGCGGTCAAGAGACCCAGTACTTC. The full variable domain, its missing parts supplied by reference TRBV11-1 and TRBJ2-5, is EAEVAQSPRYKITEKSQAVAFWCDPISGHATLYWYRQILGQGPELLVQFQDESVVDDSQLPKDRFSAERLKGVDSTLKIQPAELGDSAMYLCASSWGLAGTSGQETQYFGPGTRLLVL.

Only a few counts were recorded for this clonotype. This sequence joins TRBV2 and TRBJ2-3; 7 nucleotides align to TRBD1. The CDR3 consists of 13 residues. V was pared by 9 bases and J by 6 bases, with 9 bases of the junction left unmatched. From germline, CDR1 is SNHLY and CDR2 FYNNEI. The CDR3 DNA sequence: TGTGCCAGAAAACAGGGGCGCTTGGATACGCAGTATTTT. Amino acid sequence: CARKQGRLDTQYF. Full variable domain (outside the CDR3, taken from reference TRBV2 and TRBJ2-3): EPEVTQTPSHQVTQMGQEVILRCVPISNHLYFYWYRQILGQKVEFLVSFYNNEISEKSEIFDDQFSVERPDGSNFTLKIRSTKLEDSAMYFCARKQGRLDTQYFGPGTRLTVL.

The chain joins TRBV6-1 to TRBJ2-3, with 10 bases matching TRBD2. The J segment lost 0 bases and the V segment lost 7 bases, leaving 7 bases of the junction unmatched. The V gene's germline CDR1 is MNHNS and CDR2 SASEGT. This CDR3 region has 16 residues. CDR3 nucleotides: TGTGCCAGCACCCAAGGACTAGCGGCTAGCACAGATACGCAGTATTTT. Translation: CASTQGLAASTDTQYF.

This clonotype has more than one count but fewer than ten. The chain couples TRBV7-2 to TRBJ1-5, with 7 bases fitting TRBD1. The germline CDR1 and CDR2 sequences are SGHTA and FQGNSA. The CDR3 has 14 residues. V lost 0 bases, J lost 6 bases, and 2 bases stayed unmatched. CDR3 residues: CASSLAQGVQPQHF. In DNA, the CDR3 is TGTGCCAGCAGCTTAGCGCAGGGGGTTCAGCCCCAGCATTTT.

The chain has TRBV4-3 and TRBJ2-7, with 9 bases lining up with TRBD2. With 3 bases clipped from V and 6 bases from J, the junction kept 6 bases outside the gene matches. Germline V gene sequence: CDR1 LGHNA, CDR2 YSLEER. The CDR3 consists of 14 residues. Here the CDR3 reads CASSQARTSVEQYF. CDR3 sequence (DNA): TGCGCCAGCAGCCAGGCCCGGACTAGCGTCGAGCAGTACTTC.

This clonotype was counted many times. CDR3 sequence reads: CATSDFESGRANEQFF. The CDR3 DNA reads TGTGCCACCAGTGATTTCGAAAGCGGGAGGGCCAATGAGCAGTTCTTC. V and J are TRBV24-1 and TRBJ2-1; 10 nucleotides align to TRBD2. Losses at the gene ends were 1 base for V and 6 bases for J; bases not matched to a gene: 5. Per the germline V gene, CDR1 is KGHDR and CDR2 is SFDVKD. The CDR3 is 16 amino acids.

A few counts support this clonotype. Here the CDR3 DNA reads TGCAGTGCTAGAGGGCCAACGGACCGACCCTCACTACCCACAGATACGCAGTATTTT. Its protein product is CSARGPTDRPSLPTDTQYF. J is TRBJ2-3 and V is TRBV20-1, with unresolved D. Germline-derived CDR1 and CDR2 are DFQATT and SNEGSKA (reference sequence). Trimming removed 1 base at V and 2 bases at J, with 25 bases between. CDR3 length: 19 amino acids.

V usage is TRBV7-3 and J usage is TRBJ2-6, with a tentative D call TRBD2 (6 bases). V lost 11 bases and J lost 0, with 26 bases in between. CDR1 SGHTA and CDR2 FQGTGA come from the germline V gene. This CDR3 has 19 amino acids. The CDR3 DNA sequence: TGTGCCTTCAGAGCCCCCTCGGGCGGGGCGTACTCTGGGGCCAACGTCCTGACTTTC. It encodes CAFRAPSGGAYSGANVLTF.

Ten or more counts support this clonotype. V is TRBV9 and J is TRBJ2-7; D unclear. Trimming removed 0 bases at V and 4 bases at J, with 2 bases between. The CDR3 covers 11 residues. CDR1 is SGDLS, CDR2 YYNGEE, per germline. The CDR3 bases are TGTGCCAGCAGCGTAGTTTACGAGCAGTACTTC. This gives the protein CASSVVYEQYF.

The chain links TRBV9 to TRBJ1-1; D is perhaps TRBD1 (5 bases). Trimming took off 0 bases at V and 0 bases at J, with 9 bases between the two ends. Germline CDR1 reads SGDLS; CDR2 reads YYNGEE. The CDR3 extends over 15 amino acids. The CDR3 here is CASSVAGPMNTEAFF. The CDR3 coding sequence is TGTGCCAGCAGCGTAGCGGGACCTATGAACACTGAAGCTTTCTTT.

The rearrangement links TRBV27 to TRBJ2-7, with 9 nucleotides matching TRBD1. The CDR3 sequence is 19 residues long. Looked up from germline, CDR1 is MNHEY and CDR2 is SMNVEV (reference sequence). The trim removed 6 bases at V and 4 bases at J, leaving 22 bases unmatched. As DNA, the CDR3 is TGTGCCAGCAGCCTCAAATGGGGGACAGGGCCCTATTTGGGGTACGAGCAGTACTTC. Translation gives CASSLKWGTGPYLGYEQYF.

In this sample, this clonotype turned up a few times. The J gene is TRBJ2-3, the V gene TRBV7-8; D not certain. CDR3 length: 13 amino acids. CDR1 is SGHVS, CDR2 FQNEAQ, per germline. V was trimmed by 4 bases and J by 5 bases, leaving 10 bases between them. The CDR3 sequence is CASSSLGLDTQYF. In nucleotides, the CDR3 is TGTGCCAGCAGCTCCCTCGGCCTAGATACGCAGTATTTT.

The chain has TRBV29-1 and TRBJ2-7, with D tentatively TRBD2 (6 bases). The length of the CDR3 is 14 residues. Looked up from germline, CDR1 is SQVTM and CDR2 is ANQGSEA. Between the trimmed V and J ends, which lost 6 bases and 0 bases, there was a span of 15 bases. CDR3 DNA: TGCAGCGTCGGGCTGGGGGGATCCTCCTACGAGCAGTACTTC. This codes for CSVGLGGSSYEQYF.

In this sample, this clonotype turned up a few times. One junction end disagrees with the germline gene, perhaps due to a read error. The CDR3 nucleotides are TGCTGTGCTGGACACCGGGACAGGGGAAAGAGTCAGCCCCAGCATTTT. Its protein is CCAGHRDRGKSQPQHF. The chain employs TRBV20-1 and TRBJ1-5, with 10 bases matching TRBD1. CDR1 and CDR2 from the germline V gene are DFQATT and SNEGSKA (reference sequence). The CDR3 contains 16 residues.

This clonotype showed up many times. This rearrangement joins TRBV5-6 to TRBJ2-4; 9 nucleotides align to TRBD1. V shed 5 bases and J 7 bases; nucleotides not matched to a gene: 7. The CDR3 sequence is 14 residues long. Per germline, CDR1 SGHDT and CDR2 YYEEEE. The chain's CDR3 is CASRSLQGANIQYF. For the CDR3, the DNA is TGTGCCAGCAGATCACTACAGGGGGCGAACATTCAGTACTTC.

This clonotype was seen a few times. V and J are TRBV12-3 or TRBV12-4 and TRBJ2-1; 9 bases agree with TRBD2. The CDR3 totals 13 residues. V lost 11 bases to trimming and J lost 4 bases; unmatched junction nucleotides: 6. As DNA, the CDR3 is TGTGCCTGCGCGGGGGGGCTTTACAATGAGCAGTTCTTC. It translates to CACAGGLYNEQFF.

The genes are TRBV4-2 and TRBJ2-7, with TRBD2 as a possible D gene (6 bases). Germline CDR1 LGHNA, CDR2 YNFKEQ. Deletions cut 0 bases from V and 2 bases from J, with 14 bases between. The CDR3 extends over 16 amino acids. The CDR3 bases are TGTGCCAGCAGCCAAGATCCGGGCGGGGTCCCCTACGAGCAGTACTTC. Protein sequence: CASSQDPGGVPYEQYF.